This T cell receptor beta chain was sequenced in a study of cytomegalovirus exposure and HLA in healthy donors. Study-wide findings and caveats: In a later analysis, a missense DCLRE1C variant was linked to TCR beta V- and J-gene trimming.

PCR was performed using 60 Vbeta and 13 Jbeta primers. TCRdb's table, derived via immunoSEQ multiplex PCR, lists solely in-frame clones and lacks some. Of about 150,000 clones detected, around 70% appear once; the ten largest clones hold 2.1%. Deletions cut 2 bases from V and 9 bases from J, with 14 bases between. CDR1 and CDR2 from the germline V gene are SGHDN and FVKESK. The CDR3 has 14 residues. Each donor was nominally healthy when sampled (though unrecorded immune exposures were likely). A note on this clone: Its specificity is not known.

The origin of this receptor is a woman aged 55-69 years in good health and CMV-seropositive. The V and J genes are TRBV14 and TRBJ2-1; D might be TRBD1 (6 bases). The sample was PBMCs. The CDR3: CASSQLLQGSEQFF. The CDR3 DNA reads as TGTGCCAGCAGCCAACTCCTACAGGGAAGTGAGCAGTTCTTC.